The rows below give T cell receptor beta chains drawn from one sample of a study of blood T cell repertoires in COVID-19. TCRdb's copy holds only in-frame clones and misses some; the assay was immunoSEQ multiplex PCR. The profile covers roughly 60,000 clones, with almost 95% appearing a single time and about 4.6% taken by the ten largest. The source material was peripheral blood. Receptor source: a man in his fifties with active COVID-19. Both conserved end residues are part of each CDR3. The D gene is left open where the match is weak. Some rows have no size entry. The others give once, few or many, or a class for an expanded clone.

D gene,clone size,V gene,J gene,CDR3 DNA,CDR3 protein
TRBD1,NA,TRBV2,TRBJ1-1,TGTGCCAGCAAGACGGGACAGCTTAACACTGAAGCTTTCTTT,CASKTGQLNTEAFF
NA,NA,TRBV18,TRBJ2-7,TGTGCCAGCTCACCTAGCGGCTCTCGGGAGCAGTACTTC,CASSPSGSREQYF
TRBD2,NA,TRBV7-9,TRBJ2-3,TGTGCCAGCAGCTGGGAGGCGGGAGTGAAGGATACGCAGTATTTT,CASSWEAGVKDTQYF
TRBD1,NA,TRBV2,TRBJ2-1,TGTGCCAGCAGCGTGGGGACAGGGTTATACAATGAGCAGTTCTTC,CASSVGTGLYNEQFF
TRBD1,once,TRBV14,TRBJ2-1,TGTGCCAGCAGCCCTAGGCGGGACAGGGAGCAGTTCTTC,CASSPRRDREQFF
NA,NA,TRBV7-6,TRBJ2-1,TGTGCCAGCAGCCCCCAGGAGGGCTTAGCCTACAATGAGCAGTTCTTC,CASSPQEGLAYNEQFF
TRBD1,once,TRBV5-6,TRBJ2-7,TGTGCCAGCAGCTTGTTCACAGGGGATTCTATACGCGAGCAGTACTTC,CASSLFTGDSIREQYF
TRBD1,once,TRBV4-2,TRBJ2-3,TGTGCCAGCAGCCAGGATCCAACCGGGACAGGGATACGTGATACGCAGTATTTT,CASSQDPTGTGIRDTQYF
TRBD2,once,TRBV9,TRBJ2-1,TGTGCCAGCAGCGGGACTAGCGGGGTTGAGCAGTTCTTC,CASSGTSGVEQFF
NA,NA,TRBV11-2,TRBJ2-7,TGTGCCAGCAGCTTAGGACGAGGGGGCGAGCAGTACTTC,CASSLGRGGEQYF
TRBD1,NA,TRBV6-5,TRBJ1-2,TGTGCCAGCAGGCCGGACAGGGGTGGGAGCTACACCTTC,CASRPDRGGSYTF
NA,NA,TRBV4-1,TRBJ2-1,TGCGCCAGCAGCCAAGGATCAGAGCGGAGGTTCTACAATGAGCAGTTCTTC,CASSQGSERRFYNEQFF
NA,NA,TRBV11-3,TRBJ2-1,TGTGCCAGCAGCTTAGCAGGGTTACTGGCAACACAGTTCTTC,CASSLAGLLATQFF
NA,NA,TRBV11-2,TRBJ2-7,TGTGCCAGCAGCGAAGCAGGGGATTCGTACGAGCAGTACTTC,CASSEAGDSYEQYF
TRBD2,NA,TRBV12-5,TRBJ2-5,TGTGCTAGTGCCCTGGGGTCTAGCGGACAATACTTC,CASALGSSGQYF
TRBD2,once,TRBV19,TRBJ2-3,TGTGCCAGTAAGAGGGAGGCGGGAGTTTTCACAGATACGCAGTATTTT,CASKREAGVFTDTQYF
TRBD1,NA,TRBV24-1,TRBJ2-7,TGTGCCACCAGTGATCCCCGACAGGGGAGCCTTGAGCAGTACTTC,CATSDPRQGSLEQYF
NA,NA,TRBV6-5,TRBJ1-1,TGTGCCAGCAGTTACTCGAGGTCCTACACTGAAGCTTTCTTT,CASSYSRSYTEAFF
TRBD2,NA,TRBV5-4,TRBJ2-7,TGTGCCAGCAGCTTGGATGATAGCGGGACCCCGTACTTC,CASSLDDSGTPYF
NA,NA,TRBV6-5,TRBJ2-7,TGTGCCAGCGAGCGACAGGCAGGAACCTACGAGCAGTACTTC,CASERQAGTYEQYF
TRBD1,NA,TRBV11-1,TRBJ2-1,TGTGCCAGCAGCATATGGACAGGGAGCTCCTACAATGAGCAGTTCTTC,CASSIWTGSSYNEQFF
TRBD2,once,TRBV7-3,TRBJ2-3,TGTGCCAGCAGCTTGAGTCCGGGACTAGCGGGAGGGCCGGCCGATACGCAGTATTTT,CASSLSPGLAGGPADTQYF
TRBD1,NA,TRBV7-9,TRBJ2-7,TGTGCCACCGAACACCCAGGGGGCTCCGAGCAGTACTTC,CATEHPGGSEQYF
TRBD1,NA,TRBV30,TRBJ1-1,TGTGCCTGGAGTGGAGGGGACAGGGGGTGGACTGAAGCTTTCTTT,CAWSGGDRGWTEAFF
TRBD1,NA,TRBV11-2,TRBJ1-1,TGTGCCAGCAGCTCGGGACAGACTCTAACAGGCACTGAAGCTTTCTTT,CASSSGQTLTGTEAFF
TRBD1,once,TRBV28,TRBJ2-7,TGTGCCAGCAGCCCGGACAGGCCCTACGAGCAGTACTTC,CASSPDRPYEQYF
NA,NA,TRBV2,TRBJ1-1,TGTGCCAGCAGTCTGGAGGGGGAAGCTTTCTTT,CASSLEGEAFF
NA,NA,TRBV28,TRBJ1-2,TGTGCCAGCCTACAGACAGGAATGATAACCTATGGCTACACCTTC,CASLQTGMITYGYTF
TRBD2,NA,TRBV6-4,TRBJ2-2,TGTGCCAGCAGCGTTACTAGCGGGAGCACCGGGGAGCTGTTTTTT,CASSVTSGSTGELFF
NA,NA,TRBV7-8,TRBJ2-3,TGTGCCAGCAGCCCGAAAAGACAGTCTAGCACAGATACGCAGTATTTT,CASSPKRQSSTDTQYF
TRBD2,NA,TRBV6-5,TRBJ2-5,TGTGCCAGCCGTACTAGCGGGATGATCCAAGAGACCCAGTACTTC,CASRTSGMIQETQYF
NA,NA,TRBV15,TRBJ1-1,TGTGCCACCAGCTTCAGTACGAACACTGAAGCTTTCTTT,CATSFSTNTEAFF
NA,NA,TRBV19,TRBJ1-6,TGTGCCAGTAACGCCAGGGATGGTTCACCCCTCCACTTT,CASNARDGSPLHF
NA,NA,TRBV30,TRBJ1-2,TGTGCCTGGAGTGTACTTCCAGCGGGGTACACCTTC,CAWSVLPAGYTF
NA,NA,TRBV19,TRBJ1-5,TGTGCCAGTAGGGACAGACCTTATAGCAATCAGCCCCAGCATTTT,CASRDRPYSNQPQHF
NA,once,TRBV15,TRBJ1-1,TGTGCCACCTCTCAGGGTGTTGACACTGAAGCTTTCTTT,CATSQGVDTEAFF
NA,NA,TRBV19,TRBJ1-2,TGTGCCAGTAGTCACCGGGACTATGGCTACACCTTC,CASSHRDYGYTF